This T cell receptor beta chain was obtained from a study of T-cell memory formation after mild COVID-19. Findings of the study overall: Contracting clones, day 15 to 85, had balanced CD4/CD8, and later expanders favored CD4+. CM and EM subsets held most contracting CD4+ clones; EMRA held CD8+ ones. SARS-CoV-2 specificity of second-wave clones peaking day 37 was unconfirmed.

Comments on this clonotype: Its antigen is still unknown.

The CDR3 covers 12 residues. Germline V gene sequence: CDR1 MRHNA, CDR2 SNTAGT. The V gene lost 8 bases and the J gene lost 3 bases, with 7 bases spanning the gap. TCRdb ran MiXCR on the 5' RACE reads and lists one entry per CDR3 protein. Of roughly 150,000 distinct CDR3 sequences listed, around 15% are singletons. The source of this sequence is an adult woman who had mild COVID-19 (a few samples of this study predate the infection). Cell type and time point are not known. Sequenced material: PBMCs or a T cell subset sorted from them (not recorded which). The rearrangement links TRBV6-4 to TRBJ2-2, with D possibly being TRBD1 (6 bases). CDR3 nucleotides: TGTGCCAGCGGACAGTACACCGGGGAGCTGTTTTTT. Encoded protein: CASGQYTGELFF.